Described below is a single T cell receptor (beta chain) sequence and its context. The target of this receptor is not known. Base qualities were left out, and no much larger clone turns up one base away. Each donor gave one peripheral blood draw, averaging roughly 0.11 L, which was collected into heparinised tubes. Naive, central memory, regulatory and stem cell-like memory CD4+ T cells were sorted on a BD FACSAria II using a panel including CD45RO, CCR7, CD25, CD127, CD95 and CD27. Purity was above 95% for every sorted population. PBMCs were separated immediately by Lymphoprep density gradient centrifugation and were stained directly, without being cultured. So that batch effects would be minimized, each experiment stained and sorted samples in pairs, pairing one healthy donor with one patient. The entire amount of isolated RNA was reverse transcribed using the High Capacity cDNA Reverse Transcription Kit, so the sequenced TCRB transcripts were expressed ones. Deep immunoSEQ sequencing was performed on naive, central memory and regulatory T cell samples, with an average of roughly 4 million total reads per sample. After sorted cells were lysed in RLT buffer, RNA was extracted with DNase-treated RNeasy Micro or Mini kits, with the choice depending on cell number. To prevent cross-contamination, each cell subset was processed individually, whereas patient and healthy donor samples were processed jointly. The immunoSEQ multiplex PCR was used to amplify TCRB sequences from cDNA, generating 87-bp fragments that spanned the CDR3 region. Amplicons were sequenced on the Illumina HiSeq platform. From the authors' description of their analysis: PCR bias was corrected computationally using synthetic template baselines, and reads within Hamming distance 2 were collapsed, with unmergeable singletons discarded. Reads were aligned to IMGT to assign V, D and J genes, CDR3 length, and insertions or deletions at six rearrangement sites. Within each subset, clonotype counts were normalized to sorted cell number, after which true diversity and Gini coefficients were computed with the tcR R package. The overlap coefficient, calculated on TCRB nucleotide sequences, was used to measure repertoire sharing. Out-of-frame TCRB sequences from naive cells were analyzed as a proxy for the pre-selection repertoire. In its TCRdb copy, this immuneACCESS table keeps in-frame sequences only and misses some clones. Where compared with another copy, unresolved V genes explain less than half of these, and the others have no known cause. For V, J and clone size, that table is used; D and trimming come from the DNA. The sample yields about 260,000 clones; roughly 22% were counted once. The ten largest account for 0.028% of the sample.

The sample belongs to a study of beta chain features in type 1 diabetes (dated by TCRdb to 2017 to 2018). For the study in its entirety: Mean age, gender distribution, total cell number and subset yield did not differ between patients and healthy donors. Naive and central memory subsets were obtained from all 30 or so donors, but regulatory and stem cell-like memory subsets were isolated from only 8 patients and about 8 healthy donors. The study compared the TCRB repertoires of sorted circulating CD4+ T cell subsets in recently diagnosed type 1 diabetes patients with those in matched healthy donors. A total of 107,917,701 sorted cells were examined across all samples, and the number of cells per subset was strongly correlated with RNA yield. General study outcomes and caveats: Naive, central memory and regulatory TCRB repertoires appeared to be more alike among patients than among healthy donors. Type 1 diabetes patients showed a moderate but significant shortening of TCRB CDR3 length in all four CD4+ subsets. Sequencing cDNA rather than genomic DNA could over-represent highly expressing activated cells, although activation and CD3 levels did not differ between groups. At VDJ recombination sites, type 1 diabetes patients had fewer insertions and more deleted nucleotides, which implies abnormalities in thymic rearrangement. PCR may preferentially amplify shorter templates, but because patient and control samples were amplified and corrected together, any resulting skew would affect both groups equally. Because the HLA sub-analyses included only small numbers of individuals, any influence of HLA type on TCRB rearrangement was left unresolved.

Sequences SGHTA (CDR1) and FQGTGA (CDR2) are obtained from the germline V gene. From cysteine to phenylalanine, the CDR3 is 15 amino acids long. Here the CDR3 DNA is all that survives: 45 bases in frame from base 1. The V and J ends are trimmed by 5 bases and 1 base, leaving 11 bases between them. Sequenced sample: naive CD4+ T cells from blood. Interpreted using the paper, the cell subset or site label stands for: true naive CD4+ T cells. The receptor chain draws on TRBV7-3 and TRBJ2-2, with no D gene named confidently. This sequence was found in a woman in her 40s with type 1 diabetes. The DNA sequence is as follows: TGTGCCAGCAGCCCACGACTCCTGAACACCGGGGAGCTGTTTTTT. Its protein reads: CASSPRLLNTGELFF.